The present entry profiles one TCR beta chain with its context. The V gene lost 0 bases and the J gene lost 3 bases, with 18 bases spanning the gap. The CDR3 has 17 amino acids. Germline V CDR1 and CDR2: SGHRS, YFSETQ. The sample is drawn from a study of control samples from healthy donors and cancer patients. Clones were sequenced by immunoSEQ multiplex PCR, and TCRdb holds only the in-frame ones, with some missing. The profile shows 120,000 or so clones, 87% of them singletons. The chain employs TRBV5-1 and TRBJ1-2; D is perhaps TRBD1 (5 bases). This TCR derives from a man aged 40-49 years in good health. Sequenced material: blood. DNA of the CDR3: TGCGCCAGCAGCTTGGCTGGGGGGAGCATAAACCACTATGGCTACACCTTC. Its translation is CASSLAGGSINHYGYTF.